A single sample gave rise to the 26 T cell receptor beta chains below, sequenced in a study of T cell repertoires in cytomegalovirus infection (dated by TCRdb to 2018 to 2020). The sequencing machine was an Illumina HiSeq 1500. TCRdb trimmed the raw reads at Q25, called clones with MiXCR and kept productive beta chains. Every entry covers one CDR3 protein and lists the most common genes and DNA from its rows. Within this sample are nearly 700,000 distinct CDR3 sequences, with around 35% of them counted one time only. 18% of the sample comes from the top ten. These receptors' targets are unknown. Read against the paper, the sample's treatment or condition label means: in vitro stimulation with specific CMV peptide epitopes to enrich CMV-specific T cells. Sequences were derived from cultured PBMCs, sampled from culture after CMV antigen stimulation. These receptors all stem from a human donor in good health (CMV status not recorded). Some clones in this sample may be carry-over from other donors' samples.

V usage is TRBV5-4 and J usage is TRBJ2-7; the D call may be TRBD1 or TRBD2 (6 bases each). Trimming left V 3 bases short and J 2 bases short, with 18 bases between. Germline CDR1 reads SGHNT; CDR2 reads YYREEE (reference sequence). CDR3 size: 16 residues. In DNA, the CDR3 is TGTGCCAGCAGCTGGGGGGCTGGAAAAAACGCCTACGAGCAGTACTTC. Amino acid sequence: CASSWGAGKNAYEQYF.

In DNA form, the CDR3 reads TGTGCCAGCAGTTACGTGTTTGGCGATTCACCCCTCCACTTT. Protein product: CASSYVFGDSPLHF. The rearrangement uses TRBV6-6 and TRBJ1-6; no reliable D call. V shed 2 bases and J shed 8 bases, with 10 bases lying between them. The CDR3 sequence is 14 residues long. In germline, CDR1 is MNHNY, CDR2 SVGAGI (reference sequence).

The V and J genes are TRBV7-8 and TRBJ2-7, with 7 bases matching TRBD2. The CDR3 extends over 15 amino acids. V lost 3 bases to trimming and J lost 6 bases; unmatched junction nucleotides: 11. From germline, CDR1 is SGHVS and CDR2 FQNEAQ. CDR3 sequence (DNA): TGTGCCAGCAGCTTCGCGGGGGAGGGTATGGGCGAGCAGTACTTC. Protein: CASSFAGEGMGEQYF.

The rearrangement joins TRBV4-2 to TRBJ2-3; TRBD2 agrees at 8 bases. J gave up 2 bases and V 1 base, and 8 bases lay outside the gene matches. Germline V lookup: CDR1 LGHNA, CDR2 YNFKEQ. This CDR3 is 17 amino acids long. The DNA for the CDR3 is TGTGCCAGCAGCCAAGTTGGTGGGACTAGAGTCACAGATACGCAGTATTTT. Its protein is CASSQVGGTRVTDTQYF.

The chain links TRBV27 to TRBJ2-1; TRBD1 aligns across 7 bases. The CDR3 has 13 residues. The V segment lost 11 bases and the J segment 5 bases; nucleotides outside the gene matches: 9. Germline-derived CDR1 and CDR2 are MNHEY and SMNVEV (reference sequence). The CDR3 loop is CASRRQGNNEQFF. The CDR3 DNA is TGTGCCTCTCGTCGACAGGGAAACAATGAGCAGTTCTTC.

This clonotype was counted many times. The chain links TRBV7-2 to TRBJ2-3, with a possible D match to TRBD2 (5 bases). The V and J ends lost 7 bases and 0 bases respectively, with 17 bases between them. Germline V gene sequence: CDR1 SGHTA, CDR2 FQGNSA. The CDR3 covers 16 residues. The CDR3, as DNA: TGTGCCAGCAAATCTAGCCGACGTGCTAGCACAGATACGCAGTATTTT. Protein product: CASKSSRRASTDTQYF.

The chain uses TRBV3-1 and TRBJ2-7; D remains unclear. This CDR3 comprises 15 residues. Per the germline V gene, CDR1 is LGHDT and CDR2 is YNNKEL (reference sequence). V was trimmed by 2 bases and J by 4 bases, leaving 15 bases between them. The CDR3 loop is CASSQTPGRRYEQYF. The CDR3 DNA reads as TGTGCCAGCAGCCAAACTCCAGGCAGGCGGTACGAGCAGTACTTC.

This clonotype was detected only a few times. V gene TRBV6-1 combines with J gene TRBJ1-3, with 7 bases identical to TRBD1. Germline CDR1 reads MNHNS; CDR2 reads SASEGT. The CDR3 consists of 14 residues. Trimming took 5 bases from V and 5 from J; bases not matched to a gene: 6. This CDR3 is CASSNGGQRNTIYF. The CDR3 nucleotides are TGTGCCAGCAGTAACGGGGGACAGAGAAACACCATATATTTT.

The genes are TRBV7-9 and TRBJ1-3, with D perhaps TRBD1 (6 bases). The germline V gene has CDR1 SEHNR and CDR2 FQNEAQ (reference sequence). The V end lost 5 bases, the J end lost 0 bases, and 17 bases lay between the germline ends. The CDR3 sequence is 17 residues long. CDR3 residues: CASSPRDTLSSGNTIYF. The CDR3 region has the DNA TGTGCCAGCAGCCCCCGGGACACACTTTCCTCTGGAAACACCATATATTTT. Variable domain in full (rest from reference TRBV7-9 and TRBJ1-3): DTGVSQNPRHKITKRGQNVTFRCDPISEHNRLYWYRQTLGQGPEFLTYFQNEAQLEKSRLLSDRFSAERPKGSFSTLEIQRTEQGDSAMYLCASSPRDTLSSGNTIYFGEGSWLTVV.

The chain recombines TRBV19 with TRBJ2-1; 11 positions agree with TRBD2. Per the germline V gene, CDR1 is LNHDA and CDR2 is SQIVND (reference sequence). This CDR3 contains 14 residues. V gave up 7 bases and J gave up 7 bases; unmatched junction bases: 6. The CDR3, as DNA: TGTGCCAGTACGCGACTAGCGGGACGGAATGAGCAGTTCTTC. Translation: CASTRLAGRNEQFF. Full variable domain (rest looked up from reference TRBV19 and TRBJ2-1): DGGITQSPKYLFRKEGQNVTLSCEQNLNHDAMYWYRQDPGQGLRLIYYSQIVNDFQKGDIAEGYSVSREKKESFPLTVTSAQKNPTAFYLCASTRLAGRNEQFFGPGTRLTVL.

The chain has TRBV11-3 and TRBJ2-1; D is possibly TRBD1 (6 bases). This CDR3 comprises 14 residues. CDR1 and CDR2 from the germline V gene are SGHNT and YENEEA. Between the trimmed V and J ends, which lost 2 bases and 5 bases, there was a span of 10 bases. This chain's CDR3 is CASSLIGTNNEQFF. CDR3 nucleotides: TGTGCCAGCAGCTTAATCGGGACAAACAATGAGCAGTTCTTC. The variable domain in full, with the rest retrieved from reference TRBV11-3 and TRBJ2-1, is EAGVVQSPRYKIIEKKQPVAFWCNPISGHNTLYWYLQNLGQGPELLIRYENEEAVDDSQLPKDRFSAERLKGVDSTLKIQPAELGDSAVYLCASSLIGTNNEQFFGPGTRLTVL.

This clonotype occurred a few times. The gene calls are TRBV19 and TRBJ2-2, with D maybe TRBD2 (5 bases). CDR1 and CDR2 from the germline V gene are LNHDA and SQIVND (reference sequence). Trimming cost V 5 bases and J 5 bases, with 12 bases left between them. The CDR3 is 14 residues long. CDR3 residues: CASSGADWTGELFF. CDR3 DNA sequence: TGTGCCAGTAGTGGAGCGGATTGGACCGGGGAGCTGTTTTTT.

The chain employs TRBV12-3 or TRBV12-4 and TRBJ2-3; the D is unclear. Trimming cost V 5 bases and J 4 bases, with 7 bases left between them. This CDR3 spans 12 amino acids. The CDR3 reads CASSRWADTQYF. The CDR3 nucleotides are TGTGCCAGCAGTCGCTGGGCAGATACGCAGTATTTT.

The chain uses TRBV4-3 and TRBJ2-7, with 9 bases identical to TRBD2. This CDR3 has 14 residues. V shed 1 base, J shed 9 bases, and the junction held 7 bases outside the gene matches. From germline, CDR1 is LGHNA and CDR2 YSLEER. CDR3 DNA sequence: TGCGCCAGCAGCCAAGGTAGCGGGAGTAAAGTGCAGTACTTC. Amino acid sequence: CASSQGSGSKVQYF.

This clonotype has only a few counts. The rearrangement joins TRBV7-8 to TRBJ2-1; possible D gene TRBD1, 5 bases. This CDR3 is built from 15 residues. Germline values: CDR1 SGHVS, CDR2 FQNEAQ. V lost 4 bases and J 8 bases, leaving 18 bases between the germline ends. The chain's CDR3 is CASSWTSGIRDEQFF. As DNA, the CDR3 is TGTGCCAGCAGCTGGACATCAGGGATCCGGGATGAGCAGTTCTTC.

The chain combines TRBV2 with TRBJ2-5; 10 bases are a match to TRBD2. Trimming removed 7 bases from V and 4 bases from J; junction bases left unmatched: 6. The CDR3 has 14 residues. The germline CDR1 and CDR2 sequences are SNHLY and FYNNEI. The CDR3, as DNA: TGTGCCAGCACAGCTAGCGGGAGAGCAGAGACCCAGTACTTC. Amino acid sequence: CASTASGRAETQYF.

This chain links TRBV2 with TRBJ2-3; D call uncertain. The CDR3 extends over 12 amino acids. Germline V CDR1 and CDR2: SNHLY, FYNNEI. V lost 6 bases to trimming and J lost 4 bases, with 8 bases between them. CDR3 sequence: CASRDSPDTQYF. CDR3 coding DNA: TGTGCCAGCAGGGATTCTCCAGATACGCAGTATTTT.

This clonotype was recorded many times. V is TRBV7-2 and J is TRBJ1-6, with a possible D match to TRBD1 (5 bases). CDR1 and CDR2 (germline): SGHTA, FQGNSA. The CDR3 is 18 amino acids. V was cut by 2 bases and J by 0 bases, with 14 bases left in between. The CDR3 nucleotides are TGTGCCAGCAGCTTATCCGGGGACTGGAGCTCCTATAATTCACCCCTCCACTTT. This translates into CASSLSGDWSSYNSPLHF.

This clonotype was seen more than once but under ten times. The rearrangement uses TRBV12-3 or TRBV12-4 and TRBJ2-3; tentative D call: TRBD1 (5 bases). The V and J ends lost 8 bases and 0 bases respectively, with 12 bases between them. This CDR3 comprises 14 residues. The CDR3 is CASRRGPSTDTQYF. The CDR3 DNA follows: TGTGCCAGCCGAAGGGGCCCTAGCACAGATACGCAGTATTTT.

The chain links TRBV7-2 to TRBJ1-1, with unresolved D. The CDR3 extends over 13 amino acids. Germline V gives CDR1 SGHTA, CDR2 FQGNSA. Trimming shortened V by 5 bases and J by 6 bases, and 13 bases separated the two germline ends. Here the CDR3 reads CASSPLYRPEAFF. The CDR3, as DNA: TGTGCCAGCAGCCCCCTTTACCGCCCTGAAGCTTTCTTT.

The CDR3 nucleotides read TGTGCCAGCAGTCAGGGGGAGGGCACTGAAGCTTTCTTT. It encodes CASSQGEGTEAFF. J is TRBJ1-1 and V is TRBV12-3 or TRBV12-4; 7 positions agree with TRBD1. CDR3 length: 13 amino acids. V trimming: 5 bases; J trimming: 4 bases; junction bases outside the gene matches: 4.

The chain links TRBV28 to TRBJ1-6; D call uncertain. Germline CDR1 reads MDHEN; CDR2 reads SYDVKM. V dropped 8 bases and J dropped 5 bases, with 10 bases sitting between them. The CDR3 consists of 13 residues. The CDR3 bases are TGTGCCAGCCGAAACGCGCATAATTCACCCCTCCACTTT. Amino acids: CASRNAHNSPLHF.

For the CDR3, the DNA is TGTGCCAGCAGCGAGACCGGGACAGGGCATAATCAGCCCCAGCATTTT. Translating it yields CASSETGTGHNQPQHF. The chain recombines TRBV7-9 with TRBJ1-5; 9 bases map to TRBD1. The CDR3 loop spans 16 amino acids. Germline V gene data show CDR1 as SEHNR and CDR2 as FQNEAQ (reference sequence). The J segment lost 4 bases and the V segment lost 5 bases, leaving 9 bases of the junction unmatched.

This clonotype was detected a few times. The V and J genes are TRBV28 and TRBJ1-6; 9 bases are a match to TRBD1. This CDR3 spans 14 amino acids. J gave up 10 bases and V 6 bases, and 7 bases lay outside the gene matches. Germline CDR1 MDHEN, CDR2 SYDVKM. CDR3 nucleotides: TGTGCCAGCAGACCGGGACAGGGTGGCTCACCCCTCCACTTT. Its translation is CASRPGQGGSPLHF.

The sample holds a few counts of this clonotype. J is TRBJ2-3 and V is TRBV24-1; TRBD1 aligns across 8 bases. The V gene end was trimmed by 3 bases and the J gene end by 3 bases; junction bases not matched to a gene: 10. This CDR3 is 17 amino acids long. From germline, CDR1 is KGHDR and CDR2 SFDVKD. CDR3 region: CATSDGLDRGLTDTQYF. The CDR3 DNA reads TGTGCCACCAGTGATGGCCTCGACAGGGGTCTGACAGATACGCAGTATTTT.

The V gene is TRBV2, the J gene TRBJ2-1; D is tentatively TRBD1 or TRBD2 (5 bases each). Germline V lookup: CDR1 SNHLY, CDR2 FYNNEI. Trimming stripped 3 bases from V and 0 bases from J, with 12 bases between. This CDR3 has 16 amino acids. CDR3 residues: CASSDRDPSSYNEQFF. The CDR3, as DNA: TGTGCCAGCAGTGACCGGGACCCGAGCTCCTACAATGAGCAGTTCTTC.